The present TCR beta chain was sequenced within a study of T cell repertoires in cytomegalovirus infection (dated by TCRdb to about 2019). With respect to the entire study: The peptide stimulations were aimed at well-studied HLA-B-restricted epitopes as well as recently identified HLA-C-restricted CMV epitopes, whose presentation resists viral immunomodulation. The HLA type of each donor mattered for the analysis, because public TCR beta signatures pointed to carriage of CMV infection along with the matching HLA type. Study-wide conclusions, independent of this receptor: The ex vivo response was dominated by HLA-C-restricted CMV-specific TCR beta clonotypes, which also provided the single most frequent clonotype in two of eight donors. Cumulative frequency of public TCR beta family members discriminated carriers of CMV infection plus the relevant HLA type in this cohort and an independent approximately 360-donor cohort.

Sequencing relied on an Illumina HiSeq 1500. The public reads were reprocessed in TCRdb via fastp at Q25 and MiXCR, keeping in-frame beta chains. CDR3 protein sequences are deduplicated, and each keeps its most common genes and DNA. The sample table shows about half a million distinct CDR3 sequences, and around 35% are seen once. The top ten clones comprise 17% of the sample. From the cysteine through the phenylalanine, the CDR3 covers 18 amino acids. This entry keeps only the CDR3 DNA: 54 bases, framed from base 1. From the germline V gene, CDR1 is SGHTA and CDR2 is FQGNSA. Here V drops 0 bases and J drops 4 bases, and the junction holds 11 bases not matched to any gene. This clonotype was observed at least ten times. What antigen it recognizes has not been identified. Within one base of it there is no much larger clone, and no base qualities were kept. Interpreted using the paper, the treatment or condition label stands for: in vitro stimulation with specific CMV peptide epitopes to enrich CMV-specific T cells.

The clonotype originates from a human donor in good health (CMV status not recorded). Some clones in this sample may be carry-over from other donors' samples. Sequences were derived from cultured PBMCs, sampled from culture after CMV antigen stimulation. The sequence is built from TRBV7-2 and TRBJ2-3, and 9 bases in between align with TRBD2. In nucleotides, the sequence is TGTGCCAGCAGCTTAGCCCTTAGGCGCGGGAGGGCCGCAGATACGCAGTATTTT. It translates to CASSLALRRGRAADTQYF.